The sequence of this T cell receptor beta chain was determined in a study of blood T cell repertoires in COVID-19. Study context: PBMCs, B-cell-depleted T cells, or T cells provided the cDNA or gDNA that made up the material.

The CDR3 is 15 amino acids. CDR1 and CDR2 (germline): LNHDA, SQIVND (reference sequence). The V gene end was trimmed by 6 bases and the J gene end by 1 base; junction bases not matched to a gene: 8. TCRdb's copy holds only in-frame clones and misses some; the assay was immunoSEQ multiplex PCR. The profile shows some 250,000 clones, approximately 85% of them singletons. Enrollees, about 18 to 90 years old, lived in fewer than 25 US areas. This clonotype originated in a woman aged 50 to 60 who had recovered from COVID-19. The specimen was PBMCs or T cells enriched from blood (not recorded which). This rearrangement joins TRBV19 to TRBJ2-7; TRBD1 agrees at 8 bases. In DNA form, the CDR3 reads TGTGCCAGTAGCGACTGGACAGGGAAATCCTACGAGCAGTACTTC. Encoded protein: CASSDWTGKSYEQYF.